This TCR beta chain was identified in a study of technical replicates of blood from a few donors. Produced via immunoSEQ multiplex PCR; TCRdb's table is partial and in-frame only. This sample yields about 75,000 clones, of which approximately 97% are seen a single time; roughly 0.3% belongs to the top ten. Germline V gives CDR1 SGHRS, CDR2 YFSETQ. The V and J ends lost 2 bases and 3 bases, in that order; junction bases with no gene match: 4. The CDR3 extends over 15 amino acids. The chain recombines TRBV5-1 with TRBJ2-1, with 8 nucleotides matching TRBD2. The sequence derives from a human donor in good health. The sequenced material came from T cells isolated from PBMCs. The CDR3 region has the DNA TGCGCCAGCAGCTTTCCGGGAGGGGGCTACAATGAGCAGTTCTTC. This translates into CASSFPGGGYNEQFF.